The 14 T cell receptor beta chains in this list originate from one sample, sequenced in a study of T cell responses to AZD1222 COVID-19 vaccine. Libraries were prepared by immunoSEQ multiplex PCR; TCRdb keeps only in-frame clonotypes and omits some of them. Here the sample spans some 120,000 clones, 80% to 90% being singletons. Sequenced here: peripheral blood, sampled on day 0 of MenACWY control vaccination. The receptors here all came from an adult in good health.

The J gene is TRBJ2-1, the V gene TRBV10-3; D is uncertain. The V gene's germline CDR1 is ENHRY and CDR2 SYGVKD. Between the trimmed V and J ends, which lost 2 bases and 6 bases, there was a span of 11 bases. This CDR3 region has 14 residues. For the CDR3, the DNA is TGTGCCATCAGTGAGGGTAGCACCGTCAATGAGCAGTTCTTC. Its protein is CAISEGSTVNEQFF.

This clone has just a few counts. The rearrangement links TRBV24-1 to TRBJ1-2; D perhaps matches TRBD1 (5 bases). Germline assignment: CDR1 KGHDR and CDR2 SFDVKD. V was cut by 6 bases and J by 8 bases, with 12 bases left in between. This CDR3 is 12 amino acids long. The CDR3 nucleotides read TGTGCCACCAGTATGGGGGAAAGCGGCTACACCTTC. Encoded protein: CATSMGESGYTF.

This chain links TRBV28 with TRBJ1-1; weak D call: TRBD1 (5 bases). CDR3 length: 13 residues. Per the germline V gene, CDR1 is MDHEN and CDR2 is SYDVKM. V lost 8 bases and J lost 4, with 14 bases in between. The DNA of the CDR3 is TGTGCCAGCCGGTGGGAGGGGAGCACTGAAGCTTTCTTT. Protein: CASRWEGSTEAFF.

V usage is TRBV5-1 and J usage is TRBJ2-7; 7 bases line up with TRBD1. The V and J ends lost 4 bases and 4 bases, in that order; junction bases with no gene match: 8. CDR3 length equals 14 residues. Per germline, CDR1 SGHRS and CDR2 YFSETQ. The DNA for the CDR3 is TGCGCCAGCAGCGACCCGACAGGGTTGTACGAGCAGTACTTC. Protein sequence: CASSDPTGLYEQYF.

The chain employs TRBV9 and TRBJ2-1, with 11 bases fitting TRBD2. The CDR3 is 15 amino acids. V shed 4 bases and J 3 bases; nucleotides not matched to a gene: 3. The germline V gene has CDR1 SGDLS and CDR2 YYNGEE. CDR3 nucleotide sequence: TGTGCCAGCAGCATAACTAGCGGGAGCTACAATGAGCAGTTCTTC. Translated, it gives CASSITSGSYNEQFF.

The genes are TRBV29-1 and TRBJ2-1; no clear D gene. Germline-derived CDR1 and CDR2 are SQVTM and ANQGSEA. V lost 5 bases and J 7 bases, leaving 12 bases between the germline ends. CDR3 length equals 12 residues. In DNA form, the CDR3 reads TGCAGCGTTACTGTAATTCGGAATGAGCAGTTCTTC. Its protein product is CSVTVIRNEQFF.

The rearrangement links TRBV9 to TRBJ2-1; the match to TRBD1 covers 7 bases. Germline V gives CDR1 SGDLS, CDR2 YYNGEE. J gave up 7 bases and V 1 base, and 11 bases lay outside the gene matches. The CDR3 extends over 16 amino acids. CDR3 loop: CASSVRDRVLLNEQFF. In DNA, the CDR3 is TGTGCCAGCAGCGTACGCGACAGGGTCCTTTTGAATGAGCAGTTCTTC.

V and J are TRBV3-1 (or the pseudogene TRBV3-2) and TRBJ2-5, with 7 bases matching TRBD2. The V gene end was trimmed by 1 base and the J gene end by 5 bases; junction bases not matched to a gene: 10. CDR1 LGHDT and CDR2 YNNKEL come from the germline V gene (reference sequence). The CDR3 has 16 residues. CDR3 protein: CASSQGSGGRRETQYF. DNA of the CDR3: TGTGCCAGCAGCCAAGGTTCCGGCGGGAGAAGGGAGACCCAGTACTTC.

This clone was picked up one time. The J gene is TRBJ1-2, the V gene TRBV3-1 (or the pseudogene TRBV3-2), with D unresolved. Deletions cut 0 bases from V and 2 bases from J, with 10 bases between. Germline values: CDR1 LGHDT, CDR2 YNNKEL (reference sequence). This CDR3 has 15 amino acids. CDR3: CASSQDLLGNYGYTF. In DNA form, the CDR3 reads TGTGCCAGCAGCCAAGACCTACTAGGGAACTATGGCTACACCTTC.

The genes are TRBV7-3 and TRBJ1-2; D is unclear. The CDR3 is 14 amino acids. Between the trimmed V and J ends, which lost 3 bases and 2 bases, there was a span of 10 bases. Germline V gene lookup returns CDR1 SGHTA and CDR2 FQGTGA. This chain's CDR3 is CASSFERQNYGYTF. As DNA, the CDR3 is TGTGCCAGCAGCTTTGAGAGGCAGAACTATGGCTACACCTTC.

The rearrangement links TRBV24-1 to TRBJ2-1; D gene uncertain. Trimming pared 2 bases from V and 4 bases from J, leaving 5 bases between. The CDR3 has 13 residues. Germline assignment: CDR1 KGHDR and CDR2 SFDVKD. The CDR3 region is CATSDSGYNEQFF. CDR3 in DNA: TGTGCCACCAGTGATTCCGGATACAATGAGCAGTTCTTC.

In its sample, this clone was seen a few times. CDR3 nucleotide sequence: TGTGCCAGCAGCTTAGATCATAGCGGCAGCGCGAACACCGGGGAGCTGTTTTTT. Its protein product is CASSLDHSGSANTGELFF. The V call is TRBV11-3, the J call TRBJ2-2; maybe TRBD2 (6 bases). V lost 0 bases and J 0 bases, leaving 14 bases between the germline ends. Germline lookup yields CDR1 SGHNT and CDR2 YENEEA. This CDR3 has 18 residues.

This clone has only a few counts. CDR3 amino acids: CASSDVGLAGSWMSYEQYF. In nucleotides, the CDR3 is TGTGCCAGCAGTGACGTGGGACTAGCGGGATCTTGGATGTCCTACGAGCAGTACTTC. The genes are TRBV6-1 and TRBJ2-7, with 13 nucleotides matching TRBD2. The CDR3 has 19 residues. J gave up 1 base and V 3 bases, and 12 bases lay outside the gene matches. Per the germline V gene, CDR1 is MNHNS and CDR2 is SASEGT.

This sequence joins TRBV5-1 and TRBJ2-7, with D unresolved. CDR3 length equals 13 residues. The germline V gene encodes CDR1 SGHRS and CDR2 YFSETQ. Trimming shortened V by 0 bases and J by 6 bases, and 10 bases separated the two germline ends. The CDR3, as DNA: TGCGCCAGCAGCTTGGGTACACGGTTCGAGCAGTACTTC. It yields the protein CASSLGTRFEQYF. Together with reference TRBV5-1 and TRBJ2-7, the CDR3 gives the full variable domain: KAGVTQTPRYLIKTRGQQVTLSCSPISGHRSVSWYQQTPGQGLQFLFEYFSETQRNKGNFPGRFSGRQFSNSRSEMNVSTLELGDSALYLCASSLGTRFEQYFGPGTRLTVT.